This T cell receptor beta chain is from a study of T cells in Graves' hyperthyroidism and ophthalmopathy. This clonotype was seen many times. The V gene's germline CDR1 is MNHEY and CDR2 SVGEGT. The CDR3 runs to 16 residues. The J segment lost 4 bases and the V segment lost 5 bases, leaving 12 bases of the junction unmatched. It was RNA transcripts that yielded the amplified TCR beta CDR3 regions. A first-round RT-PCR of the TCR CDR3 used the HTBI primer set. TCRdb passed the multiplex PCR reads through MiXCR, listing each CDR3 protein once. The sample contains roughly 400,000 distinct CDR3 sequences, 15% to 19% of which appear only once.

The origin of this receptor is a young woman with Graves' hyperthyroidism that later progressed to Graves' ophthalmopathy. The genes are TRBV6-2 or TRBV6-3 and TRBJ1-1; TRBD1 matches 8 bases. Sequencing used blood. The CDR3 sequence: CASSPVGQGRRTEAFF. CDR3 in DNA: TGTGCCAGCAGTCCCGTCGGACAGGGAAGACGCACTGAAGCTTTCTTT.